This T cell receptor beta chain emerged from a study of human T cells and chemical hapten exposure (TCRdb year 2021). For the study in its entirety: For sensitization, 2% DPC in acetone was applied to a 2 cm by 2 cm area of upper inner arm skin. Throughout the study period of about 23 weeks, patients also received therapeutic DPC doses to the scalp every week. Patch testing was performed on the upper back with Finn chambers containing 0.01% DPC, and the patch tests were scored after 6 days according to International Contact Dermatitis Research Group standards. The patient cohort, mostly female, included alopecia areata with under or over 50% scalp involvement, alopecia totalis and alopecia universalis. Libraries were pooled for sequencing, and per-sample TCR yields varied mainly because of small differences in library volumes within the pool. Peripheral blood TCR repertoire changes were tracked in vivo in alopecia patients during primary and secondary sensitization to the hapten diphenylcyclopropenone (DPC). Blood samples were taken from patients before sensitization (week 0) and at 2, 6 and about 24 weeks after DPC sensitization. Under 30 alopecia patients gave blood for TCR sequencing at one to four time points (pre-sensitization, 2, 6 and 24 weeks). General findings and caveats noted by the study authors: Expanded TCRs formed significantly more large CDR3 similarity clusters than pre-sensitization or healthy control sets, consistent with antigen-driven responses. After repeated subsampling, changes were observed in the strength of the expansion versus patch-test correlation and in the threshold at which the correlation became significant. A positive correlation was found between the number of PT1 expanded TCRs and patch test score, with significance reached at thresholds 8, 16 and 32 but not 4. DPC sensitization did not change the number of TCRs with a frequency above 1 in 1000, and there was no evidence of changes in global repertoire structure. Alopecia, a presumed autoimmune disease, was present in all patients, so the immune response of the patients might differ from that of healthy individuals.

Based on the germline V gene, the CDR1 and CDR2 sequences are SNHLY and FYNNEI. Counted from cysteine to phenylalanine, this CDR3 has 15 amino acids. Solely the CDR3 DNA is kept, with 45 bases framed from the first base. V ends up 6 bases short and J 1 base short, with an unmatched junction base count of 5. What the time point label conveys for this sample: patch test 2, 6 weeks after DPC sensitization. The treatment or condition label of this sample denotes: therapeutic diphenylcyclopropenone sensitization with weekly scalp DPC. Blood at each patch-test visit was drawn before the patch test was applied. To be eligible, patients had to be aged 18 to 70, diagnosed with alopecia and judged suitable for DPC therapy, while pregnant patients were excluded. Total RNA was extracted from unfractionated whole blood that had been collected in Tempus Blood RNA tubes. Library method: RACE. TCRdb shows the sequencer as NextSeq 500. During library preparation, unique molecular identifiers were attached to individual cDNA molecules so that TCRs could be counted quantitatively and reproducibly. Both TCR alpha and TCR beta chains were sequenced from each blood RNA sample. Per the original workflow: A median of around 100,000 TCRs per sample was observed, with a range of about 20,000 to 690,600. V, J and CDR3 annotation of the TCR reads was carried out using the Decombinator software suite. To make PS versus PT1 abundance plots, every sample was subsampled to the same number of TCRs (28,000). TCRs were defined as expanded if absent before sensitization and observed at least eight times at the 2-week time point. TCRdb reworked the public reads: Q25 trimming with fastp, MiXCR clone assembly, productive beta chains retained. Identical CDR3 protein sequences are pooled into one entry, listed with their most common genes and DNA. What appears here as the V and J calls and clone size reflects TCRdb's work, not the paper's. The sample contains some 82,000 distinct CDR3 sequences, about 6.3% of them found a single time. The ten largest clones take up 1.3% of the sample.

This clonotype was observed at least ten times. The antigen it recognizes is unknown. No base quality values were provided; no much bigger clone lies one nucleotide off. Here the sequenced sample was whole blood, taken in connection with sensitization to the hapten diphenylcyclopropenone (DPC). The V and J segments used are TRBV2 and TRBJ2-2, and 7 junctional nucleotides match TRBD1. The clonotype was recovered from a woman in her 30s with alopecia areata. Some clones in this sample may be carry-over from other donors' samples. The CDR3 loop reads CASRVGTVNTGELFF. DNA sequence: TGTGCCAGCAGGGTGGGGACAGTGAACACCGGGGAGCTGTTTTTT.